This section outlines one TCR beta chain sequence together with its context. No antigen is known for it. The entry originates in a study of long-term antiretroviral therapy in people with HIV. The length of the CDR3 is 13 residues. Germline values: CDR1 SGHNT, CDR2 YYREEE (reference sequence). Between the trimmed V and J ends, which lost 1 base and 0 bases, there was a span of 4 bases. The immunoSEQ assay was v3.0, run at survey level. Sequencing used immunoSEQ multiplex PCR; TCRdb keeps in-frame clones, though not all of them. In the table there are almost 35,000 clones, nearly 95% of which are singletons. Whole-study findings and limits: At every time point, clones expanded before ART dominated the repertoire.

The source was unsorted PBMCs, collected more than 5 years after starting antiretroviral therapy. V and J are TRBV5-4 and TRBJ1-1; D uncertain. The origin of this receptor is a woman in her 50s with HIV. The DNA for the CDR3 is TGTGCCAGCAGCTTGTTCTTGAACACTGAAGCTTTCTTT. Translated: CASSLFLNTEAFF. Based on the CDR3 plus reference TRBV5-4 and TRBJ1-1, the full variable domain is ETGVTQSPTHLIKTRGQQVTLRCSSQSGHNTVSWYQQALGQGPQFIFQYYREEENGRGNFPPRFSGLQFPNYSSELNVNALELDDSALYLCASSLFLNTEAFFGQGTRLTVV.